This T cell receptor beta chain was identified during a study of OX40 agonist ivuxolimab in advanced cancers. The repertoire was sequenced with immunoSEQ multiplex PCR; TCRdb's copy has only in-frame clones and lacks some. The table lists around 60,000 clones, around nine tenths of them singletons. Study conclusions and caveats: Among T cells, CD8+ cells averaged more expanded clones than CD4+ cells. Undetermined was the antigen specificity of the expanded peripheral T cells.

This CDR3 has 13 residues. The V end was cut by 6 bases, the J end by 1 base, with 11 bases between. CDR1 is SGHRS and CDR2 is YFSETQ in the germline V gene. At baseline, cycle 4 day 1, and cycle 7 day 1, blood was sampled. A note on this clone: Its antigen is unknown.

Sequenced here: CD4+ or CD8+ T cells sorted from blood, sampled in a trial of the OX40 agonist ivuxolimab. The clonotype was recovered from an adult with an advanced solid tumor such as melanoma, head and neck, liver or kidney cancer. The genes are TRBV5-1 and TRBJ2-7; D remains ambiguous. In DNA, the CDR3 is TGCGCCAGCAACGAGTGGGGTTCCTACGAGCAGTACTTC. Translated, it gives CASNEWGSYEQYF. Variable domain in full (rest from reference TRBV5-1 and TRBJ2-7): KAGVTQTPRYLIKTRGQQVTLSCSPISGHRSVSWYQQTPGQGLQFLFEYFSETQRNKGNFPGRFSGRQFSNSRSEMNVSTLELGDSALYLCASNEWGSYEQYFGPGTRLTVT.